Listed below are T cell receptor beta chains from one sample, sequenced in a study of blood T cell repertoires in COVID-19. Clones were sequenced by immunoSEQ multiplex PCR, and TCRdb holds only the in-frame ones, with some missing. The repertoire holds about 59,000 clones, approximately 80% seen once, with 25% to 35% in the top ten. The source material was peripheral blood. The receptor set was obtained from a woman older than 75 with active or convalescent COVID-19. Both conserved end residues are part of each CDR3. The D gene is left open where the match is weak. Only some rows state a clone size, as once, few, many or a class for expanded clones.

j_call v_call clone_size d_call cdr3_aa cdr3_nt
TRBJ2-3 TRBV5-1 - TRBD2 CASSLGTSLAQYF TGCGCCAGCAGCTTGGGGACTAGTCTGGCGCAGTATTTT
TRBJ2-5 TRBV5-1 - - CASSLGQPRETQYF TGCGCCAGCAGCTTGGGGCAGCCTAGGGAGACCCAGTACTTC
TRBJ2-5 TRBV6-5 - - CASSSLAGVQETQYF TGTGCCAGCAGTTCCCTCGCGGGCGTCCAAGAGACCCAGTACTTC
TRBJ2-7 TRBV12-3/TRBV12-4 - - CASSPRTYEQYF TGTGCCAGCAGCCCCCGTACCTACGAGCAGTACTTC
TRBJ2-7 TRBV6-6 - - CASSTRGNYEQYF TGTGCCAGCAGTACCAGGGGTAACTACGAGCAGTACTTC
TRBJ2-1 TRBV12-3/TRBV12-4 few - CASSFSTSNEQFF TGTGCCAGCAGTTTCTCCACATCCAATGAGCAGTTCTTC
TRBJ1-3 TRBV7-2 - - CASSSRGSGNTIYF TGTGCCAGCAGCAGTAGAGGCTCTGGAAACACCATATATTTT
TRBJ2-1 TRBV3-1/TRBV3-2 - TRBD2 CASSQGSSGGVNEQFF TGTGCCAGCAGCCAAGGGTCTAGCGGGGGGGTGAATGAGCAGTTCTTC
TRBJ2-7 TRBV24-1 - - CATSQGRAQYF TGTGCCACCAGTCAGGGAAGGGCGCAGTACTTC
TRBJ1-6 TRBV3-1/TRBV3-2 - TRBD1 CASSLPGTGDSPLHF TGTGCCAGCAGCCTCCCCGGGACAGGGGATTCACCCCTCCACTTT
TRBJ1-1 TRBV5-6 - - CASSSRRTANLNTEAFF TGTGCCAGCAGCTCCCGTCGGACAGCTAACCTGAACACTGAAGCTTTCTTT
TRBJ2-3 TRBV20-1 - - CSASVSTGADTQYF TGCAGTGCTAGTGTCTCGACAGGTGCAGATACGCAGTATTTT
TRBJ2-1 TRBV11-2 - TRBD1 CASRGTGGLGEQFF TGTGCCAGCAGAGGGACAGGGGGCCTCGGTGAGCAGTTCTTC
TRBJ1-5 TRBV7-2 - - CASSLNRRNQPQHF TGTGCCAGCAGCTTAAACAGGCGGAATCAGCCCCAGCATTTT
TRBJ2-7 TRBV29-1 - TRBD2 CSVEFPLSGGEGEQYF TGCAGCGTTGAATTTCCCCTTAGCGGGGGCGAGGGCGAGCAGTACTTC
TRBJ1-5 TRBV10-3 - - CAISEAGTLLNQPQHF TGTGCCATCAGTGAGGCAGGGACTTTGCTCAATCAGCCCCAGCATTTT
TRBJ2-7 TRBV11-2 - - CASSPSYEQYF TGTGCCAGCAGCCCTTCCTACGAGCAGTACTTC
TRBJ1-2 TRBV6-6 few - CASSSTPNYGYTF TGTGCCAGCAGTTCGACACCTAACTATGGCTACACCTTC
TRBJ1-3 TRBV7-9 - - CASSPPGSRRNTIYF TGTGCCAGCAGCCCCCCAGGCAGCCGGAGAAACACCATATATTTT
TRBJ2-7 TRBV7-2 - TRBD2 CASSLSGGAYEQYF TGTGCCAGCAGCTTGAGCGGGGGGGCCTACGAGCAGTACTTC
TRBJ2-7 TRBV3-1/TRBV3-2 - - CASSYGGQIPWTSEQYF TGTGCCAGCAGTTATGGGGGACAAATTCCCTGGACCTCCGAGCAGTACTTC
TRBJ1-6 TRBV10-1 - - CASSALLRSPLHF TGCGCCAGCAGTGCCCTACTTCGTTCACCCCTCCACTTT
TRBJ2-1 TRBV7-2 few TRBD1 CASSKQGQAAFNEQFF TGTGCCAGCAGCAAACAGGGACAGGCGGCCTTCAATGAGCAGTTCTTC
TRBJ2-2 TRBV6-5 once - CASRKPQGNTGELFF TGTGCCAGCAGAAAACCACAGGGGAACACCGGGGAGCTGTTTTTT
TRBJ1-5 TRBV5-1 few - CASSEQGSYQPQHF TGCGCCAGCAGCGAACAGGGCTCCTATCAGCCCCAGCATTTT
TRBJ2-7 TRBV5-6 once - CASSLDPGSNYEQYF TGTGCCAGCAGCTTGGATCCAGGGTCCAACTACGAGCAGTACTTC
TRBJ1-1 TRBV11-2 - - CASSLALGYTGSAFF TGTGCCAGCAGCTTAGCCCTCGGGTACACAGGGAGCGCTTTCTTT
TRBJ2-7 TRBV18 - - CASSTTVEGYEQYF TGTGCCAGCTCCACTACCGTAGAGGGCTACGAGCAGTACTTC
TRBJ2-5 TRBV6-5 - - CASSYSTRSGETQYF TGTGCCAGCAGTTACTCGACCAGGTCGGGGGAGACCCAGTACTTC
TRBJ2-1 TRBV4-3 - TRBD2 CASSQDVARGGGNEQFF TGCGCCAGCAGCCAAGACGTAGCCCGGGGGGGCGGCAATGAGCAGTTCTTC
TRBJ1-5 TRBV7-2 - - CASSLMMGGSGQPQHF TGTGCCAGCAGCTTAATGATGGGGGGGTCTGGCCAGCCCCAGCATTTT
TRBJ2-5 TRBV29-1 - TRBD1 CSVADRGETQYF TGCAGCGTCGCTGACAGGGGGGAGACCCAGTACTTC
TRBJ1-5 TRBV28 - - CASSLPQGGDQPQHF TGTGCCAGCAGTTTACCACAGGGTGGGGATCAGCCCCAGCATTTT
TRBJ2-1 TRBV28 - - CASSLTGYEQFF TGTGCCAGCAGTTTAACCGGGTATGAGCAGTTCTTC
TRBJ2-3 TRBV7-9 - - CASTVGGQDTQYF TGTGCCAGCACAGTCGGAGGTCAAGATACGCAGTATTTT
TRBJ2-5 TRBV2 - TRBD1 CASTGQLQETQYF TGTGCCAGCACGGGACAGCTGCAAGAGACCCAGTACTTC
TRBJ2-1 TRBV14 once TRBD2 CASSRPGTSWGEQFF TGTGCCAGCAGCCGTCCCGGGACTAGCTGGGGTGAGCAGTTCTTC
TRBJ1-1 TRBV13 few TRBD1 CASSIQGWTEAFF TGTGCCAGCAGCATACAGGGGTGGACTGAAGCTTTCTTT
TRBJ2-1 TRBV12-3/TRBV12-4 - TRBD2 CASSPLRGGEQFF TGTGCCAGCAGTCCCCTCCGCGGGGGTGAGCAGTTCTTC